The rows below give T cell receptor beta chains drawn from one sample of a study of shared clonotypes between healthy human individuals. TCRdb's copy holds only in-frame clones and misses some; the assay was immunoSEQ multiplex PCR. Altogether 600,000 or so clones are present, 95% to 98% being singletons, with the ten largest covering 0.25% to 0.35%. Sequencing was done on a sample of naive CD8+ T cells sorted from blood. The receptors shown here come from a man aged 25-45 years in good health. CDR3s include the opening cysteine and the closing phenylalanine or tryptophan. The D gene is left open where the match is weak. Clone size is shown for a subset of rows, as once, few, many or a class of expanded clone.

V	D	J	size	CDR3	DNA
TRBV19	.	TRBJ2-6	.	CASSRSGANVLTF	TGTGCCAGTAGCCGCTCTGGGGCCAACGTCCTGACTTTC
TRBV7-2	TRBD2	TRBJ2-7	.	CASSSGLAGAYEQYF	TGTGCCAGCAGCTCCGGACTAGCGGGAGCCTACGAGCAGTACTTC
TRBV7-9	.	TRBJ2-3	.	CASSFLQGPGLDTQYF	TGTGCCAGCAGCTTCCTACAGGGCCCTGGGCTGGATACGCAGTATTTT
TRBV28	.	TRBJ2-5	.	CASSSTPRDFEETQYF	TGTGCCAGCAGTTCAACCCCCAGAGACTTTGAAGAGACCCAGTACTTC
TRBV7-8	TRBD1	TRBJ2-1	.	CASSFEPAMAGGHNEQFF	TGTGCCAGCAGCTTTGAACCCGCCATGGCAGGGGGCCACAATGAGCAGTTCTTC
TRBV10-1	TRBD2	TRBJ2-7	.	CASSDSGSYEQYF	TGCGCCAGCAGCGATAGCGGGAGCTACGAGCAGTACTTC
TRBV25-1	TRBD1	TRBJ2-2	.	CASSDGDRGGELFF	TGTGCCAGCAGTGATGGAGACAGGGGCGGGGAGCTGTTTTTT
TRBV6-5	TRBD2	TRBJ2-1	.	CASSYSTSGRADEQFF	TGTGCCAGCAGTTATTCGACTAGCGGGAGGGCCGATGAGCAGTTCTTC
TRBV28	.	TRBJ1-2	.	CASSFSEGSNYGYTF	TGTGCCAGCAGTTTCAGTGAAGGGTCTAACTATGGCTACACCTTC
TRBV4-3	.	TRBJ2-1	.	CASSHMGPGDEQFF	TGCGCCAGCAGCCACATGGGCCCGGGGGATGAGCAGTTCTTC
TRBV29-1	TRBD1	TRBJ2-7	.	CSVLQGKSYEQYF	TGCAGCGTTTTACAGGGGAAATCCTACGAGCAGTACTTC
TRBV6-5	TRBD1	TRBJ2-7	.	CASRDRGPGEQYF	TGTGCCAGCCGGGACAGGGGGCCAGGCGAGCAGTACTTC
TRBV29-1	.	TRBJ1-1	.	CSVVGPGLTEAFF	TGCAGCGTTGTGGGTCCAGGGCTCACTGAAGCTTTCTTT
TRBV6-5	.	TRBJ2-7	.	CASSYGILSYEQYF	TGTGCCAGCAGTTATGGCATCCTCTCCTACGAGCAGTACTTC
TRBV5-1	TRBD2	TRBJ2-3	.	CASSWPQAGVTDTQYF	TGCGCCAGCAGCTGGCCTCAAGCGGGAGTAACAGATACGCAGTATTTT
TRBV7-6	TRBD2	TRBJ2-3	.	CASSRGLAGTSTDTQYF	TGTGCCAGCAGCCGGGGACTAGCGGGAACTAGCACAGATACGCAGTATTTT
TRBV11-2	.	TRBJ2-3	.	CASSLGDTQYF	TGTGCCAGCAGTCTTGGAGATACGCAGTATTTT
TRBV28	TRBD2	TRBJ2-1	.	CASSSPSVQNLAGGGNEQFF	TGTGCCAGCAGTTCCCCCTCGGTCCAGAATTTAGCGGGAGGCGGGAATGAGCAGTTCTTC
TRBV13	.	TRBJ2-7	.	CASSLGPPSREQYF	TGTGCCAGCAGCTTAGGCCCTCCGAGCCGCGAGCAGTACTTC
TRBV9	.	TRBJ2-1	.	CASSVASLTINEQFF	TGTGCCAGCAGCGTAGCGAGTTTGACTATCAATGAGCAGTTCTTC
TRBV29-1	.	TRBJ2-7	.	CSVGLLDFYEQYF	TGCAGCGTTGGGTTGCTGGACTTCTACGAGCAGTACTTC
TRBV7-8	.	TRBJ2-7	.	CASSGRDGYEQYF	TGTGCCAGCAGCGGCCGGGACGGATACGAGCAGTACTTC
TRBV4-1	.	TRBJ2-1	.	CASSFGGLVEQFF	TGCGCCAGCAGCTTCGGGGGGCTCGTTGAGCAGTTCTTC
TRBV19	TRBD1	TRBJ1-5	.	CASDRGLYSNQPQHF	TGTGCCAGCGACAGGGGTCTTTACAGCAATCAGCCCCAGCATTTT
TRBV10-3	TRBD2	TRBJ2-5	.	CAISEPSGVKTQYF	TGTGCCATCAGTGAGCCTAGCGGGGTGAAGACCCAGTACTTC
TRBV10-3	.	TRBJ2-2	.	CAISEENTGELFF	TGTGCCATCAGTGAAGAAAACACCGGGGAGCTGTTTTTT
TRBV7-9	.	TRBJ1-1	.	CASSLAPDIEAFF	TGTGCCAGCAGCTTAGCGCCAGACATCGAAGCTTTCTTT
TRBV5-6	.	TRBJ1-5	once	CASSRGQYNQPQHF	TGTGCCAGCAGCCGAGGACAGTACAACCAGCCCCAGCATTTT
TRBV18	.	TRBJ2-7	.	CASSRKTRYEQYF	TGTGCCAGCTCACGCAAGACTCGGTACGAGCAGTACTTC
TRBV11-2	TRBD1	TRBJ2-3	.	CASSLPGQDYTQYF	TGTGCCAGCAGCTTGCCGGGACAGGATTATACGCAGTATTTT
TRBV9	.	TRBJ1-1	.	CASSVRQKAFF	TGTGCCAGCAGCGTTAGGCAGAAAGCTTTCTTT
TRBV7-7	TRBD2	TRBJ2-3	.	CASSLVGQGIGRGFTDTQYF	TGTGCTAGCAGCTTAGTCGGCCAGGGTATCGGGAGGGGATTCACAGATACGCAGTATTTT
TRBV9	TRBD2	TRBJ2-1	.	CASSVSRGGFSYNEQFF	TGTGCCAGCAGCGTATCGAGGGGAGGGTTCTCCTACAATGAGCAGTTCTTC
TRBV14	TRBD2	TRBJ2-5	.	CASSQDPGTSGDAKETQYF	TGTGCCAGCAGCCAAGATCCCGGGACTAGCGGGGACGCTAAAGAGACCCAGTACTTC
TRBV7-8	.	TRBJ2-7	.	CASSSGTAGNEQYF	TGTGCCAGCAGCTCCGGGACAGCGGGTAACGAGCAGTACTTC
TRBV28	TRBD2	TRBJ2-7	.	CASSGGLGYEQYF	TGTGCCAGCAGTGGGGGACTAGGGTACGAGCAGTACTTC
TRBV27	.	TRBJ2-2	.	CASSYATNTGELFF	TGTGCCAGCAGTTACGCCACTAACACCGGGGAGCTGTTTTTT
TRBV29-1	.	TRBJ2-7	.	CSVGGASFYEQYF	TGCAGCGTTGGGGGGGCCAGTTTTTACGAGCAGTACTTC
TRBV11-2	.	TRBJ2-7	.	CASSLAYEQYF	TGTGCCAGCAGCTTAGCTTACGAGCAGTACTTC
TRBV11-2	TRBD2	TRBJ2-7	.	CASSPGVAGSYEQYF	TGTGCCAGCAGCCCTGGGGTAGCGGGCTCCTACGAGCAGTACTTC
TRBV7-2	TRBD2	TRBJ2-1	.	CASSFSPSGTPNEQFF	TGTGCCAGCAGCTTTAGTCCTAGCGGAACCCCCAATGAGCAGTTCTTC
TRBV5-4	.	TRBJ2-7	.	CASSYGLAYEQYF	TGTGCCAGCAGCTACGGGCTGGCCTACGAGCAGTACTTC
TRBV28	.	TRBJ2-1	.	CASSPLWGLRDNEQFF	TGTGCCAGCAGCCCCCTTTGGGGCCTCAGGGACAATGAGCAGTTCTTC
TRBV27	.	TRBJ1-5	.	CASSLSIGEVVQPQHF	TGTGCCAGCAGTTTATCGATTGGGGAGGTGGTACAGCCCCAGCATTTT
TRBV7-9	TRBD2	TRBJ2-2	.	CASSLGTSGIDSWELFF	TGTGCCAGCAGCTTAGGGACTAGCGGGATTGATTCATGGGAGCTGTTTTTT
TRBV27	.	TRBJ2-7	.	CASRPSGTASYEQYF	TGTGCCAGCAGACCCTCTGGGACCGCTTCCTACGAGCAGTACTTC
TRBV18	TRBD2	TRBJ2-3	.	CASSPTGTSGTTQYF	TGTGCCAGCTCACCAACCGGGACTAGCGGGACCACGCAGTATTTT
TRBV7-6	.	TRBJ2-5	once	CASSLARGLQETQYF	TGTGCCAGCAGCTTAGCTCGGGGACTCCAAGAGACCCAGTACTTC
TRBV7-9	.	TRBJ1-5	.	CASSLNTNQPQHF	TGTGCCAGCAGCCTAAACACTAATCAGCCCCAGCATTTT
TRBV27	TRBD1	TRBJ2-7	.	CASSPGQGYEQYF	TGTGCCAGCAGCCCCGGACAGGGCTACGAGCAGTACTTC
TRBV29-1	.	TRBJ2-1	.	CSVDYYNEQFF	TGCAGCGTTGATTATTACAATGAGCAGTTCTTC